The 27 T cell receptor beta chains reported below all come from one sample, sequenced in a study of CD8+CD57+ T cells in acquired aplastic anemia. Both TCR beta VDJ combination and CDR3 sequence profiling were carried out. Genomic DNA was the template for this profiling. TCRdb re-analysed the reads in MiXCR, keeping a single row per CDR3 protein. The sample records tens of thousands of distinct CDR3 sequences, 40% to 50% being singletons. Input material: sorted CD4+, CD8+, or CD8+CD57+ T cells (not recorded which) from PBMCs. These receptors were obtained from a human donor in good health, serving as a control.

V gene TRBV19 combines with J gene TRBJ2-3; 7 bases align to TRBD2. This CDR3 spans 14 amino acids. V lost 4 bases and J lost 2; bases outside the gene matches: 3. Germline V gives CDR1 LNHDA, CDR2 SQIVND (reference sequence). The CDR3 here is CASSTTSDTDTQYF. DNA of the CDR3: TGTGCCAGTAGTACCACTAGCGACACAGATACGCAGTATTTT.

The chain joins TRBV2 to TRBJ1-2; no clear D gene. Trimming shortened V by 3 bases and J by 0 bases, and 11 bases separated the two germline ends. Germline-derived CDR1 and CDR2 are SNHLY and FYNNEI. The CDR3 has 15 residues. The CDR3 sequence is CASSERWKANYGYTF. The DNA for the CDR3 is TGTGCCAGCAGTGAGCGATGGAAGGCTAACTATGGCTACACCTTC.

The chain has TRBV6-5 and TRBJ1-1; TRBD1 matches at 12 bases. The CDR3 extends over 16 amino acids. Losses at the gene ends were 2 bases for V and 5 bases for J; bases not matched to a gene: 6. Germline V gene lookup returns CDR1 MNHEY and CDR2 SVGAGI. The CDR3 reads CASSYGTGGGRTEAFF. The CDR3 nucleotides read TGTGCCAGCAGTTACGGGACAGGGGGCGGTCGGACTGAAGCTTTCTTT.

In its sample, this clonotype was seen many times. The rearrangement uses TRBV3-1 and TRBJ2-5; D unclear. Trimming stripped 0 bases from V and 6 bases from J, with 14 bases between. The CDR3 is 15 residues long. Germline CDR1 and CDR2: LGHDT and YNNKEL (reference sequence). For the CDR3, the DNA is TGTGCCAGCAGCCAAGATATTGAGGATTCCCAGACCCAGTACTTC. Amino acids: CASSQDIEDSQTQYF.

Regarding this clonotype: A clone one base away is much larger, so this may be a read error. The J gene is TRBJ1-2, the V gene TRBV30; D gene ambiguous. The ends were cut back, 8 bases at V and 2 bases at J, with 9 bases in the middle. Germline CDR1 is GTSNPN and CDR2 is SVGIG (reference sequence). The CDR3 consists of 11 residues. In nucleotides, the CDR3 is TGTGCCCTTACACTAAACTATGGCTACACCTTC. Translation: CALTLNYGYTF. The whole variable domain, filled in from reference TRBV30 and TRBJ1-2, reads SQTIHQWPATLVQPVGSPLSLECTVEGTSNPNLYWYRQAAGRGLQLLFYSVGIGQISSEVPQNLSASRPQDRQFILSSKKLLLSDSGFYLCALTLNYGYTFGSGTRLTVV.

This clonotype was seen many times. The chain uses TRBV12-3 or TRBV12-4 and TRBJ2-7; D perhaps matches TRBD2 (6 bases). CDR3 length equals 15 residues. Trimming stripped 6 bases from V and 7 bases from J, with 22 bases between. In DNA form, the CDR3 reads TGTGCCAGCAGCAATCGGTTAGGAGGGCGGAGGGAGCAGTACTTC. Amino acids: CASSNRLGGRREQYF.

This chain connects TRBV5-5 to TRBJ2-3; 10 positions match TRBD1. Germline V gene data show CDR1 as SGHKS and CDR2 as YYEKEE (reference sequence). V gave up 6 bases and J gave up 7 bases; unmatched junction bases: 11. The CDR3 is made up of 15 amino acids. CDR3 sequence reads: CASTWGQGITNTQYF. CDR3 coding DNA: TGTGCCAGCACTTGGGGACAGGGGATTACAAATACGCAGTATTTT.

The CDR3 coding sequence is TGCAGCGTTGAAGATCCCGCCCAGTACTTC. This translates into CSVEDPAQYF. The V call is TRBV29-1, the J call TRBJ2-5; D not certain. The CDR3 loop spans 10 amino acids. Germline V gene lookup returns CDR1 SQVTM and CDR2 ANQGSEA. V lost 0 bases to trimming and J lost 9 bases, with 5 bases between them.

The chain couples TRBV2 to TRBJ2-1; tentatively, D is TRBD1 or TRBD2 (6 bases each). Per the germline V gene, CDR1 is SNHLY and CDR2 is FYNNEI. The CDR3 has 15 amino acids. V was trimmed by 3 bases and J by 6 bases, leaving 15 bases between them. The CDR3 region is CASSDFGGVGNEQFF. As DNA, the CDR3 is TGTGCCAGCAGTGATTTCGGGGGCGTAGGCAATGAGCAGTTCTTC.

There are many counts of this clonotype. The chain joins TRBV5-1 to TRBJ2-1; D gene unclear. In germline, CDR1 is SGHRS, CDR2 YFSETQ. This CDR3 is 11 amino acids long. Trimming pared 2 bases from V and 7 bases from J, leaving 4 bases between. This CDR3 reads CASSFGNEQFF. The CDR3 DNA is TGCGCCAGCAGCTTTGGGAATGAGCAGTTCTTC.

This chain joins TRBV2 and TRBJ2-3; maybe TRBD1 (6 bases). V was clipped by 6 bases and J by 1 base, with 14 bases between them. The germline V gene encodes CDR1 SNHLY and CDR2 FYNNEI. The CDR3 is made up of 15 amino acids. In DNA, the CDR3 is TGTGCCAGCAGGCCGACAGGAGTCCGCACAGATACGCAGTATTTT. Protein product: CASRPTGVRTDTQYF.

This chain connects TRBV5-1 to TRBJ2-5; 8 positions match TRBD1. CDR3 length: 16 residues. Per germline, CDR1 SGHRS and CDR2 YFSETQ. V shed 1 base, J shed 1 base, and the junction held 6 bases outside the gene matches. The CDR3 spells CASSLSPGTGQETQYF. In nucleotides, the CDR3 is TGCGCCAGCAGCTTGAGCCCCGGGACAGGCCAAGAGACCCAGTACTTC.

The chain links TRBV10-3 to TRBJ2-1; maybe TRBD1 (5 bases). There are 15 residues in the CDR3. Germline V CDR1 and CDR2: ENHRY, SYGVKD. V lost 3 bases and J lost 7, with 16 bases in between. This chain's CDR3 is CAISDSGHPQNEQFF. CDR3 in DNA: TGTGCCATCAGTGATTCCGGACACCCCCAGAATGAGCAGTTCTTC.

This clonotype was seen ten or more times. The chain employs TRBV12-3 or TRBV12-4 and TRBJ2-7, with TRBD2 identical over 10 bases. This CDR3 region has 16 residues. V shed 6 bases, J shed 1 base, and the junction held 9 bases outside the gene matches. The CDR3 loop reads CASRYGPSGGSYEQYF. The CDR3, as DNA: TGTGCCAGCAGGTACGGACCTAGCGGGGGTTCCTACGAGCAGTACTTC.

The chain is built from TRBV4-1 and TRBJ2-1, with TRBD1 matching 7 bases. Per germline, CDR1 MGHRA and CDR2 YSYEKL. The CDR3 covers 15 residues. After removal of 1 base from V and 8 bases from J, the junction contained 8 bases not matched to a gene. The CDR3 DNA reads TGCGCCAGCAGCCAAGCCGACAGGGCGGTCGATGAGCAGTTCTTC. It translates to CASSQADRAVDEQFF.

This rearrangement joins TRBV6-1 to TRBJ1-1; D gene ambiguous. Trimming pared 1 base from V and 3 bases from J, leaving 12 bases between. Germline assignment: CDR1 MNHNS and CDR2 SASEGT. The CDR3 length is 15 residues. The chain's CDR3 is CASSEGGAGYTEAFF. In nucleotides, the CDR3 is TGTGCCAGCAGTGAAGGTGGAGCAGGCTACACTGAAGCTTTCTTT.

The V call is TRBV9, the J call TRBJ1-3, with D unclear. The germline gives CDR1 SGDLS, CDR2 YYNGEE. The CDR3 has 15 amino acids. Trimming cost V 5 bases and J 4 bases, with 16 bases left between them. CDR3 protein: CASSPAPDSGNTIYF. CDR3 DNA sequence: TGTGCCAGCAGTCCGGCTCCCGACTCCGGAAACACCATATATTTT.

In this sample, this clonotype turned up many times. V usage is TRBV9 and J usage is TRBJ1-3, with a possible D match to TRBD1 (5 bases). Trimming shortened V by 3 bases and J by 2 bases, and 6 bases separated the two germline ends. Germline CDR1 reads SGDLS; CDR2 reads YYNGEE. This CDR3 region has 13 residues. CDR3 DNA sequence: TGTGCCAGCAGCGGAGGGGCTGGAAACACCATATATTTT. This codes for CASSGGAGNTIYF. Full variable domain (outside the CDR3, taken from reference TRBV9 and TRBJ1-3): DSGVTQTPKHLITATGQRVTLRCSPRSGDLSVYWYQQSLDQGLQFLIQYYNGEERAKGNILERFSAQQFPDLHSELNLSSLELGDSALYFCASSGGAGNTIYFGEGSWLTVV.

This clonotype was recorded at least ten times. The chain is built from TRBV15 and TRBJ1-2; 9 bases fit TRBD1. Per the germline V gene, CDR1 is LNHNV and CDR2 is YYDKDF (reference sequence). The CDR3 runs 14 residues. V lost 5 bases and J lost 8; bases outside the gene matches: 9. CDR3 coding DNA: TGTGCCACCAGCCGAGGGGGGACAGGGCAGGGCTACACCTTC. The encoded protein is CATSRGGTGQGYTF. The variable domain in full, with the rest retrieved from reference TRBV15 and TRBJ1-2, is DAMVIQNPRYQVTQFGKPVTLSCSQTLNHNVMYWYQQKSSQAPKLLFHYYDKDFNNEADTPDNFQSRRPNTSFCFLDIRSPGLGDTAMYLCATSRGGTGQGYTFGSGTRLTVV.

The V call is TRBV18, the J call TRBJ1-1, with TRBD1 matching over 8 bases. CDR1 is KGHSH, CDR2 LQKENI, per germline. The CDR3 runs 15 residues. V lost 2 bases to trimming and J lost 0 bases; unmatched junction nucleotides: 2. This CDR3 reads CASSPTGGVNTEAFF. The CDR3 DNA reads TGTGCCAGCTCACCAACAGGGGGAGTGAACACTGAAGCTTTCTTT.

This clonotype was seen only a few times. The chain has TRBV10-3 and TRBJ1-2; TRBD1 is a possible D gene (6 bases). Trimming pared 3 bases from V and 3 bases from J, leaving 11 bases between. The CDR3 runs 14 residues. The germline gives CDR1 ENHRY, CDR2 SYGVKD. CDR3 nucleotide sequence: TGTGCCATCAGTGACGCTGGACAGCACTATGGCTACACCTTC. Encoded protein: CAISDAGQHYGYTF.

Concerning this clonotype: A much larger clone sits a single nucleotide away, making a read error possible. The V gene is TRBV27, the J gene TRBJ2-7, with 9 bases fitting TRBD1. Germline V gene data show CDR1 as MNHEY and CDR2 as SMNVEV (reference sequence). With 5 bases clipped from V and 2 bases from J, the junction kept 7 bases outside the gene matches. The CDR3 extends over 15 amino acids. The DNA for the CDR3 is TGTGCCAGCAGTCCAGGGACAGGGACAGCCTACGAGCAGTACTTC. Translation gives CASSPGTGTAYEQYF.

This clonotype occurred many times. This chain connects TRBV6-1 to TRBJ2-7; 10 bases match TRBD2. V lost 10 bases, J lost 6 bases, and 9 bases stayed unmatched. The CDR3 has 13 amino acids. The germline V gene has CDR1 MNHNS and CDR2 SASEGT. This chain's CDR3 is CATRLAGISEQYF. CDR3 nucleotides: TGTGCCACCCGACTAGCGGGCATTTCCGAGCAGTACTTC.

CDR3 DNA sequence: TGTGCCAGCAGACTTAAGAACACTGAAGCTTTCTTT. This sequence encodes CASRLKNTEAFF. V gene TRBV27 combines with J gene TRBJ1-1; D is unresolved. Trimming left V 6 bases short and J 1 base short, with 6 bases between. The CDR3 covers 12 residues. CDR1 MNHEY and CDR2 SMNVEV come from the germline V gene (reference sequence).

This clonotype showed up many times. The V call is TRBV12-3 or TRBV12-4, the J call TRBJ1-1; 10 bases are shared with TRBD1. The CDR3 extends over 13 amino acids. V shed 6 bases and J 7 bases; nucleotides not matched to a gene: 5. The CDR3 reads CASRKGQGFEAFF. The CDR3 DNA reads TGTGCCAGCAGGAAGGGACAGGGGTTTGAAGCTTTCTTT.

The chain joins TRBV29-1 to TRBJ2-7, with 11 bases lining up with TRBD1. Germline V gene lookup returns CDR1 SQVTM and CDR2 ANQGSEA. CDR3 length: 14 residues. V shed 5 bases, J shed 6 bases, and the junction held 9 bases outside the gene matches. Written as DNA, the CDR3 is TGCAGCGTTTTCAGGGCCGGGACAGGGGGCGAGCAGTACTTC. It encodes CSVFRAGTGGEQYF.

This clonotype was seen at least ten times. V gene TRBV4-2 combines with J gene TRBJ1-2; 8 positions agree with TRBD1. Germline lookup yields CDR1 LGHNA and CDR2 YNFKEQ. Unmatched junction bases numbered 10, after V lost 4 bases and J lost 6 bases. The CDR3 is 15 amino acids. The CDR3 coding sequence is TGTGCCAGCAGCCTAGACGGACAGGGAGGAAATGGCTACACCTTC. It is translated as CASSLDGQGGNGYTF.